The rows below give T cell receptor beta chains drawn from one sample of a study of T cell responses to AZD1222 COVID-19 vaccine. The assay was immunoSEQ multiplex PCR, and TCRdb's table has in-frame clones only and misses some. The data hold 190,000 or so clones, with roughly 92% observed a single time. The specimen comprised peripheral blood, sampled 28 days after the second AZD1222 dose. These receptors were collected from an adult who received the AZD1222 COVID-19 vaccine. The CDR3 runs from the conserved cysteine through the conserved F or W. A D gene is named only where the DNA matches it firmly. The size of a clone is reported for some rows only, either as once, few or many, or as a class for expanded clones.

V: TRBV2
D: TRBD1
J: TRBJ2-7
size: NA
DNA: TGTGCCAGCAGTCGGGACAGGGTTTTCTACGAGCAGTACTTC
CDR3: CASSRDRVFYEQYF

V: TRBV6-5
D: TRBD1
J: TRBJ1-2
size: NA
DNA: TGTGCCAGCAGTTTAGACAGGGTTTCCTACACCTTC
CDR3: CASSLDRVSYTF

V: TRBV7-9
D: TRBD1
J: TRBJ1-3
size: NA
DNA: TGTGCCAGCAGACAAAAGACAGGGGCTGGAAACACCATATATTTT
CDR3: CASRQKTGAGNTIYF

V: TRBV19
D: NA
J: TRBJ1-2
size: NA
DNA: TGTGCCAGTAGTATATCGGGGCTCACCCGCTACTATGGCTACACCTTC
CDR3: CASSISGLTRYYGYTF

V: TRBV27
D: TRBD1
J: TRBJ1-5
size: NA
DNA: TGTGCCAGCAGTTCAGGGGGTCCCAATCAGCCCCAGCATTTT
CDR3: CASSSGGPNQPQHF

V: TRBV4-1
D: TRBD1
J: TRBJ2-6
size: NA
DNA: TGCGCCAGCAGCCAAGTCGGACAGGGGGCTTCTGGGGCCAACGTCCTGACTTTC
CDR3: CASSQVGQGASGANVLTF

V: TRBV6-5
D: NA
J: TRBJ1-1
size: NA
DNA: TGTGCCAGCAGTTTCATCGACAGGTGGAACACTGAAGCTTTCTTT
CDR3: CASSFIDRWNTEAFF

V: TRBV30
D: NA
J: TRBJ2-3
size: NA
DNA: TGTGCCTGGAGTGTAGATGACTCCCATTCCCCGTATTTT
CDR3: CAWSVDDSHSPYF

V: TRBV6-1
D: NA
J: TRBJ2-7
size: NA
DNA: TGTGCCAGCAGTGAATTGGGGGAGAAGGGCTACGAGCAGTACTTC
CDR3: CASSELGEKGYEQYF

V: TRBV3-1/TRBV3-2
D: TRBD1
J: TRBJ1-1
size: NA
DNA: TGTGCCAGCAGCCTCTCCGGACAGGAAGGGGCTTTCTTT
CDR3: CASSLSGQEGAFF

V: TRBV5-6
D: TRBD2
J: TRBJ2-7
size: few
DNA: TGTGCCAGCAGCCCCAGCGGGAGGGTGACGGTTCAGTACTTC
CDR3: CASSPSGRVTVQYF

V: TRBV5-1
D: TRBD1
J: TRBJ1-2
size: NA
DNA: TGCGCCAGCAGCTTAAGTGGACAGGGCTATGGCTACACCTTC
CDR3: CASSLSGQGYGYTF

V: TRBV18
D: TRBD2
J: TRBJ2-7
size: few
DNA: TGTGCCAGCTCACCTGCTAGCGGGAGTGTCTACGAGCAGTACTTC
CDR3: CASSPASGSVYEQYF

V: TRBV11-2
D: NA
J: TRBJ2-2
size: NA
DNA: TGTGCCAGCAGCCCTGATCGGACGGTCGGGGAGCTGTTTTTT
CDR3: CASSPDRTVGELFF

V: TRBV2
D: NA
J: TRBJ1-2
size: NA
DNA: TGTGCCAGCAGTGAATTCGGGGACCCCAACTATGGCTACACCTTC
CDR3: CASSEFGDPNYGYTF

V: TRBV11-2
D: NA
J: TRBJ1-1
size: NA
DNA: TGTGCCAGCCGACGACAGGCGGGCACTGAAGCTTTCTTT
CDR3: CASRRQAGTEAFF

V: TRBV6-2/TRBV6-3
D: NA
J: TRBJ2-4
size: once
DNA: TGTGCCAGCAGTTACTCGACGACAATTCAGTACTTC
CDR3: CASSYSTTIQYF

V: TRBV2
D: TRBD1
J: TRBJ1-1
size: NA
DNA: TGTGCCAGCAAGGGGACAGGGAACATGAACACTGAAGCTTTCTTT
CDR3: CASKGTGNMNTEAFF

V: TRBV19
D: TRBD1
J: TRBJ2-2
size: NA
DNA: TGTGCCAGTAGTCCGACGGGACAGGGGGCCCCCGGGGAGCTGTTTTTT
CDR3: CASSPTGQGAPGELFF

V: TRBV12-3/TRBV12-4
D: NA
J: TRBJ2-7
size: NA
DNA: TGTGCCAGCAGTTTGGGGTTGGGCTCTACTGGGTACTTC
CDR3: CASSLGLGSTGYF

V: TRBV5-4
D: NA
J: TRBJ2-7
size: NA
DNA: TGTGCCAGCAGCTTGTGGCGCGGGGCGATTACCAACGAGCAGTACTTC
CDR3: CASSLWRGAITNEQYF

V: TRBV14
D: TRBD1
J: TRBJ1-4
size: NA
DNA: TGTGCCAGCAGCCGTCGGACAGGGCGCGAAAAACTGTTTTTT
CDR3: CASSRRTGREKLFF

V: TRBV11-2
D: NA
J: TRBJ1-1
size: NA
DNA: TGTGCCAGCAGCTTAGCCGGGGGGCCCACTGAAGCTTTCTTT
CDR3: CASSLAGGPTEAFF

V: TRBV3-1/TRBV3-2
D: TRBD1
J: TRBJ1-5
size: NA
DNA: TGTGCCAGCAGCCCCCGGACAGGGAGCAATCAGCCCCAGCATTTT
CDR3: CASSPRTGSNQPQHF

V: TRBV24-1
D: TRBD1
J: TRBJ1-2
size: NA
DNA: TGTGCCACCAGCAGGGGGCCAAACTATGGCTACACCTTC
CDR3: CATSRGPNYGYTF

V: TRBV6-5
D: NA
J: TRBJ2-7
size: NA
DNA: TGTGCCAGCAGTCGCAAGCAAGGGGTTAACTACGAGCAGTACTTC
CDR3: CASSRKQGVNYEQYF

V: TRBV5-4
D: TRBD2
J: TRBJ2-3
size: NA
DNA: TGTGCCAGCAGCACGGACTGGACTAGCGGGAGGTCGGCAGATACGCAGTATTTT
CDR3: CASSTDWTSGRSADTQYF